This T cell receptor (beta chain) was profiled in a study of OX40 agonist ivuxolimab in advanced cancers. This CDR3 contains 15 residues. V trimming: 6 bases; J trimming: 5 bases; junction bases outside the gene matches: 10. The germline V gene has CDR1 MNHNY and CDR2 SVGAGI (reference sequence). Study-wide results and limits: The mean number of expanded clones was higher in CD8+ T cells than in CD4+. Both CD4+ and CD8+ T cell populations in blood had undergone clonal expansion by week 6 at 0.1 to 3.0 mg/kg.

Some clones are missing from TCRdb's copy, which holds only in-frame ones; the method was immunoSEQ multiplex PCR. The repertoire holds approximately 25,000 clones, with around 90% as singletons. Blood sampling was done at baseline, cycle 4 day 1, and cycle 7 day 1. About this clone itself: Its antigen is currently unknown.

This TCR was recovered from an adult with an advanced solid tumor such as melanoma, head and neck, liver or kidney cancer. The V call is TRBV6-6, the J call TRBJ2-3; 8 nucleotides align to TRBD1. The sequencing here drew on CD4+ or CD8+ T cells sorted from blood, taken in a trial of the OX40 agonist ivuxolimab. The CDR3 region has the DNA TGTGCCAGCAGCAAAGAGGCAGGGGGCAGAGATACGCAGTATTTT. Translating gives CASSKEAGGRDTQYF.